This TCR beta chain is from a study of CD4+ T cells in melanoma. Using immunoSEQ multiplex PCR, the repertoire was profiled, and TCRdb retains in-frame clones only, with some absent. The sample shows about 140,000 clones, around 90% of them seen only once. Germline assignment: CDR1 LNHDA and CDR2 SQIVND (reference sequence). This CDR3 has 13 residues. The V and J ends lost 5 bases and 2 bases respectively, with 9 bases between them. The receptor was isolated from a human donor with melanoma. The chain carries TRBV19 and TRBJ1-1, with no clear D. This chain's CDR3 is CASSSLDNTEAFF. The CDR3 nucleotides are TGTGCCAGTAGTTCCCTGGATAACACTGAAGCTTTCTTT.